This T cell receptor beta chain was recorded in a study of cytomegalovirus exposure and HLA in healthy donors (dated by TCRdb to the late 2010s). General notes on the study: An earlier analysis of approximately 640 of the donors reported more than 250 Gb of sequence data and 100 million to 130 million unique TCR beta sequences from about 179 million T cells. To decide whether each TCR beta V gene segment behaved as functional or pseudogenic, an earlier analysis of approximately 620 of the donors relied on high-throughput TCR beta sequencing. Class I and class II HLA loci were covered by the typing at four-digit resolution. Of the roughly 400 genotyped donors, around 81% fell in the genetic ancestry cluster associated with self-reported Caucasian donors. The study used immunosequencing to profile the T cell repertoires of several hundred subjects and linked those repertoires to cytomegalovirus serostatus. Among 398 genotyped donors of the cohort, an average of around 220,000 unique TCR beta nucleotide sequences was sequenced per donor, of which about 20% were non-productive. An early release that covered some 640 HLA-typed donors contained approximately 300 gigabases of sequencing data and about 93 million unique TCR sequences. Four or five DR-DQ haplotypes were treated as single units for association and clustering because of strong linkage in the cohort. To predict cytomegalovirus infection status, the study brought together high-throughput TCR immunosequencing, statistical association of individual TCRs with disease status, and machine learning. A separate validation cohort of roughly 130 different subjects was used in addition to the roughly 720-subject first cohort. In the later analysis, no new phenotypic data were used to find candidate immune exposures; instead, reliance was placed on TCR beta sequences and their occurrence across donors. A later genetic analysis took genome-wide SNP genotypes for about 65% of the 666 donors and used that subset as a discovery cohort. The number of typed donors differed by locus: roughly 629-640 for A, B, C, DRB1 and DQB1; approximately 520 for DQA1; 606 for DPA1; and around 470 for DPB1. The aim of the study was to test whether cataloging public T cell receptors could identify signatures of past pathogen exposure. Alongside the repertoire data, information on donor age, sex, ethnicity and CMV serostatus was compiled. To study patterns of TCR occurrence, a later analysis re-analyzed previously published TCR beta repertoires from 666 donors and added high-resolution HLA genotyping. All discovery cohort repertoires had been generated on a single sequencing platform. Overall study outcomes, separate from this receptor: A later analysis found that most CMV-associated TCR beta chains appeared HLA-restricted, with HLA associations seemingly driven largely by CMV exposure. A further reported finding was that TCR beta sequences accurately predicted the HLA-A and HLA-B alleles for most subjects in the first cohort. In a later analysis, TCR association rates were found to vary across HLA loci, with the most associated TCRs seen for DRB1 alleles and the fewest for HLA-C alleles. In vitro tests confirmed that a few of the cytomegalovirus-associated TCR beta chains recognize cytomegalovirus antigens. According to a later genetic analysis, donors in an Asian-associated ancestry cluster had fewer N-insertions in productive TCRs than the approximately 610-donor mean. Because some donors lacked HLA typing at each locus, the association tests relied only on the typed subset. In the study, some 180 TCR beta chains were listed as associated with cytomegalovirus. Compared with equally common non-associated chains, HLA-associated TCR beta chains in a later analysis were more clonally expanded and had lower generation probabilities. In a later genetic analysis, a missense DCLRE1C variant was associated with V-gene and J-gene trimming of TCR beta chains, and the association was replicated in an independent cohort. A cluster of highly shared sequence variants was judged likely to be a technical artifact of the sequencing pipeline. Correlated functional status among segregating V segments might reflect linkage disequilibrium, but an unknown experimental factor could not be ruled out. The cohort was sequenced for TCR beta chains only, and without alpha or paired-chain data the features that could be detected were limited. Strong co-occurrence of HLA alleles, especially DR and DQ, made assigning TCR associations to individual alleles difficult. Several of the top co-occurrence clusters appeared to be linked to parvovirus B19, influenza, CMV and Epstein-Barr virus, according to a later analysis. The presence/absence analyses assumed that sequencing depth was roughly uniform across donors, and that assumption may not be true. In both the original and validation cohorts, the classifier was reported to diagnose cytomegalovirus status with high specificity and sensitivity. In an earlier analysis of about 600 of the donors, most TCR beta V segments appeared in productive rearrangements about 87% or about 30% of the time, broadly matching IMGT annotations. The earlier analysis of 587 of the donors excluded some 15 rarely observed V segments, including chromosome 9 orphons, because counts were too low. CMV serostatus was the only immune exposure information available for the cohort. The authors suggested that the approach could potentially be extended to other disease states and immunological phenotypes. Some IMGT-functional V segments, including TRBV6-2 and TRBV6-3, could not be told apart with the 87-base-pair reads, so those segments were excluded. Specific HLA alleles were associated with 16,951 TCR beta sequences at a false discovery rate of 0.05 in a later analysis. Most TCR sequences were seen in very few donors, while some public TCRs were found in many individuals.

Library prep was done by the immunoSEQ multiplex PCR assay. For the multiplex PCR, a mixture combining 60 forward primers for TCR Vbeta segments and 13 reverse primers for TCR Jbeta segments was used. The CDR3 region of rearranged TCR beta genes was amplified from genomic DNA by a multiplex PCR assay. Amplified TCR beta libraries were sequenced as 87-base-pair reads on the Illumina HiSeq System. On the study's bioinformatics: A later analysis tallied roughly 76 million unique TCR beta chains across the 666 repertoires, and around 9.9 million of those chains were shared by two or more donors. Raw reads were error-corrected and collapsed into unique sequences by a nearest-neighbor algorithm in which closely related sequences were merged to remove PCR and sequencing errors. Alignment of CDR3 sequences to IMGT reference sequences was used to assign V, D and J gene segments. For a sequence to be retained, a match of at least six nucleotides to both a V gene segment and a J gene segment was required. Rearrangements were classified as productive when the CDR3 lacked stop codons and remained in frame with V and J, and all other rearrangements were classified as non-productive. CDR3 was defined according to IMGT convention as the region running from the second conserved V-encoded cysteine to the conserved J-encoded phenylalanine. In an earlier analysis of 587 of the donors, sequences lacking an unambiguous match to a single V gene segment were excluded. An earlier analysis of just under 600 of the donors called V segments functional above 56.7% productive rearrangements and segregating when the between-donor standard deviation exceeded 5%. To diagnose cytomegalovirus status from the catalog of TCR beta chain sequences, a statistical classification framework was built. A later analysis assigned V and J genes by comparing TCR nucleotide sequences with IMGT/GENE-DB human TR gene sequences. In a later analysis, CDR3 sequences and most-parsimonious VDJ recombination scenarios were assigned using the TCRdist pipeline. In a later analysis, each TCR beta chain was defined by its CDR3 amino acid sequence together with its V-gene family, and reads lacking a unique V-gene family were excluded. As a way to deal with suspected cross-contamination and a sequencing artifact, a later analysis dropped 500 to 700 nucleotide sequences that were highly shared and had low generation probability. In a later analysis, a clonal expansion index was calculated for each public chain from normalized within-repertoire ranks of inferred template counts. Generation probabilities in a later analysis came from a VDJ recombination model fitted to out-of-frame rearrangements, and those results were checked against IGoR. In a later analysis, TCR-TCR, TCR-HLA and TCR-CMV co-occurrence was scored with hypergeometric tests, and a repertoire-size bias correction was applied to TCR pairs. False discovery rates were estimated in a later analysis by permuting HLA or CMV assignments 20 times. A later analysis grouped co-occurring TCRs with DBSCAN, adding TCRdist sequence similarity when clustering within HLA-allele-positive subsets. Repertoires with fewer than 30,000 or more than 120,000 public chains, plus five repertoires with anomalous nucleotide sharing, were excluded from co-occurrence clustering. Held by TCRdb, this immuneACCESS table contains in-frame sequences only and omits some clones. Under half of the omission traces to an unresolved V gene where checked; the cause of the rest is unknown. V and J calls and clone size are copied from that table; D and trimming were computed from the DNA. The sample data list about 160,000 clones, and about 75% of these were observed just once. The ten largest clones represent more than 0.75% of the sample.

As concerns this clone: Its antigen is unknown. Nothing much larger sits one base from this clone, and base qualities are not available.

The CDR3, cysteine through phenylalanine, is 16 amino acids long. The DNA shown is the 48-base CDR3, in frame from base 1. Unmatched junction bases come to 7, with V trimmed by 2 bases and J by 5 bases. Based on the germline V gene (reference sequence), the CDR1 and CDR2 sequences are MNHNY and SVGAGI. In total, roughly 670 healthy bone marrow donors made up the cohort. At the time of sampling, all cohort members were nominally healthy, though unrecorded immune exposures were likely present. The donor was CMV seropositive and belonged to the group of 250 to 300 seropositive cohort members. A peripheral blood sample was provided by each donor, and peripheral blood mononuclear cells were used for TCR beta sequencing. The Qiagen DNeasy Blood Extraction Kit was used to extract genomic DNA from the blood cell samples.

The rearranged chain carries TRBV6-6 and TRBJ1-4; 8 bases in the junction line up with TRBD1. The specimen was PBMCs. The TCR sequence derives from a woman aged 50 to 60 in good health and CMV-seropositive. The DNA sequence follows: TGTGCCAGCAGTTACGGCCAGGGGGCTCTAAATGAAAAACTGTTTTTT. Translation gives CASSYGQGALNEKLFF.